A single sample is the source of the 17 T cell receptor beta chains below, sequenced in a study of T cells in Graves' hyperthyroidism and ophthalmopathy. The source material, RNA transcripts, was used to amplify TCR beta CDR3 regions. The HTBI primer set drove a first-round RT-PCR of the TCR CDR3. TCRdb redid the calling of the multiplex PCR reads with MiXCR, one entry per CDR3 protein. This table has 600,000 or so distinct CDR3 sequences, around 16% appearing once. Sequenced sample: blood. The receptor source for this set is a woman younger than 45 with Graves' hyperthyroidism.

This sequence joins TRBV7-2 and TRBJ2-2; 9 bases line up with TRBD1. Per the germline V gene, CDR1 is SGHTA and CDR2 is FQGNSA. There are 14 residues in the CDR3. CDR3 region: CASRQGVNTGELFF. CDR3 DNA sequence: TGTGCTTCCCGACAGGGGGTCAACACCGGGGAGCTGTTTTTT.

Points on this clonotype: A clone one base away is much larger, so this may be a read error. CDR3 sequence (DNA): TGTGCCAGCAGTTTCAAGCGGGAGATGGCAGATACGCAGTATTTT. It is translated as CASSFKREMADTQYF. The chain has TRBV12-3 or TRBV12-4 and TRBJ2-3, with TRBD2 matching 8 bases. This CDR3 region has 15 residues. The trim removed 3 bases at V and 4 bases at J, leaving 6 bases unmatched.

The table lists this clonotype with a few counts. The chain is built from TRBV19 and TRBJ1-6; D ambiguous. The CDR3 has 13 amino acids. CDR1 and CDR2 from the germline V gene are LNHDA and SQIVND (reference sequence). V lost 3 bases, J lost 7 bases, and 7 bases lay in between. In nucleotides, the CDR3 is TGTGCCAGTAGTATGGATCACAATTCACCCCTCCACTTT. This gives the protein CASSMDHNSPLHF.

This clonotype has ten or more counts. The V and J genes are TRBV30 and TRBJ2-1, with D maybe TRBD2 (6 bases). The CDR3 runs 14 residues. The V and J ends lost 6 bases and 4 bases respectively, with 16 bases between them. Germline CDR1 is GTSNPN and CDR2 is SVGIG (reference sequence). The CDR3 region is CACPRGADYNEQFF. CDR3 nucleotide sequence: TGTGCCTGTCCCCGCGGGGCAGATTACAATGAGCAGTTCTTC.

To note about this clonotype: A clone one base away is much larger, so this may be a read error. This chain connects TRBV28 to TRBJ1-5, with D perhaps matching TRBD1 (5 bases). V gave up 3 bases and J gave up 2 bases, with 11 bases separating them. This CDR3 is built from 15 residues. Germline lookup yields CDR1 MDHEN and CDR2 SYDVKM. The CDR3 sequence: CASSFSRDGNQPQHF. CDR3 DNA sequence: TGTGCCAGCAGTTTTTCCCGGGACGGCAATCAGCCCCAGCATTTT. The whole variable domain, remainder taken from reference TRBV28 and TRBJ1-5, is DVKVTQSSRYLVKRTGEKVFLECVQDMDHENMFWYRQDPGLGLRLIYFSYDVKMKEKGDIPEGYSVSREKKERFSLILESASTNQTSMYLCASSFSRDGNQPQHFGDGTRLSIL.

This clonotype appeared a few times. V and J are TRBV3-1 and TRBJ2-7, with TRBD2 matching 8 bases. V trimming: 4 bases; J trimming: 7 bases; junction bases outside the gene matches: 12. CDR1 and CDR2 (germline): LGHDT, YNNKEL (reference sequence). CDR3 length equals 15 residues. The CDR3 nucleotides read TGTGCCAGCAGCCTGTTTGGCGGGAGGAACTGGGAGCAGTACTTC. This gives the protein CASSLFGGRNWEQYF.

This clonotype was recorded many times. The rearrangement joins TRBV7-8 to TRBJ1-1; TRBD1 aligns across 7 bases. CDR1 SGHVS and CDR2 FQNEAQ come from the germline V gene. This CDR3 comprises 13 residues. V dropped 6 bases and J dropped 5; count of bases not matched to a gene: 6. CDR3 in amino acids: CASRKRGRTEAFF. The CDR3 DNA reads TGTGCCAGCAGAAAGAGGGGGCGAACTGAAGCTTTCTTT. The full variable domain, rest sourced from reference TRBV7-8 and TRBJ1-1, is GAGVSQSPRYKVAKRGQDVALRCDPISGHVSLFWYQQALGQGPEFLTYFQNEAQLDKSGLPSDRFFAERPEGSVSTLKIQRTQQEDSAVYLCASRKRGRTEAFFGQGTRLTVV.

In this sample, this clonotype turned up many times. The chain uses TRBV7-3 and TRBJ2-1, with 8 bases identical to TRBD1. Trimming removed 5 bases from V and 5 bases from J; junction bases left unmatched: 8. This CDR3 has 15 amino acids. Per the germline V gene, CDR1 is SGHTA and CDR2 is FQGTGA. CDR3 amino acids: CASSLGTGSNNEQFF. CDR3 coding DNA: TGTGCCAGCAGCCTCGGGACAGGATCTAACAATGAGCAGTTCTTC.

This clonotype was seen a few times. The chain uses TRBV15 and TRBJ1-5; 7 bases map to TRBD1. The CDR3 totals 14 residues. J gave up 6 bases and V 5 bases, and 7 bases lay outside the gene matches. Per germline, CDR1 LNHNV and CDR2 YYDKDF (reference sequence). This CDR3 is CATSVDREGQPQHF. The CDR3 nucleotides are TGTGCCACCAGCGTCGACAGGGAGGGTCAGCCCCAGCATTTT.

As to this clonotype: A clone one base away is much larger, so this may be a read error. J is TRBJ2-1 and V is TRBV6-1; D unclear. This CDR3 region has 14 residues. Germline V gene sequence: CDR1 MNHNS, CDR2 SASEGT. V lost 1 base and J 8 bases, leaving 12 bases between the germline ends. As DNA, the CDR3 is TGTGCCAGCAGTGAAGTGACCGTACGGGATGAGCAGTTCTTC. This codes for CASSEVTVRDEQFF.

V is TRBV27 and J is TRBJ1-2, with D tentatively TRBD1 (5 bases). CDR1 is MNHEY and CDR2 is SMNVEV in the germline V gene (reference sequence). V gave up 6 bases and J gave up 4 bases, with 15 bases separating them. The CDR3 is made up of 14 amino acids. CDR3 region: CASRSHRQGYGYTF. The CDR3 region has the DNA TGTGCCAGCAGGAGCCACAGGCAGGGCTATGGCTACACCTTC.

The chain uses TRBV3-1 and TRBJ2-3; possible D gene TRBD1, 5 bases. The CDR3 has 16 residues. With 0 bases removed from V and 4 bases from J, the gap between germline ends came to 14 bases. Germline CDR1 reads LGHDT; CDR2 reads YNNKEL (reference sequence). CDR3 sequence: CASSQDSTEVSDTQYF. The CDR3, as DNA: TGTGCCAGCAGCCAAGATTCGACAGAGGTTTCAGATACGCAGTATTTT.

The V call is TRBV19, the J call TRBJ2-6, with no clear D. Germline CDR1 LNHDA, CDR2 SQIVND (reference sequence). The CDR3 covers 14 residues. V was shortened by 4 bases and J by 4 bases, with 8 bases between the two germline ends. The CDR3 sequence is CASSTGPGANVLTF. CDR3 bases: TGTGCCAGTAGTACCGGCCCCGGGGCCAACGTCCTGACTTTC.

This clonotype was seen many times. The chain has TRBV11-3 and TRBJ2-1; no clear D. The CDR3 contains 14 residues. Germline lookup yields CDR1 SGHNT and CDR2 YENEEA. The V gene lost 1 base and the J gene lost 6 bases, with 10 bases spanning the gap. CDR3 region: CASSLVYGLNEQFF. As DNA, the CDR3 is TGTGCCAGCAGCTTAGTTTACGGTCTCAATGAGCAGTTCTTC.

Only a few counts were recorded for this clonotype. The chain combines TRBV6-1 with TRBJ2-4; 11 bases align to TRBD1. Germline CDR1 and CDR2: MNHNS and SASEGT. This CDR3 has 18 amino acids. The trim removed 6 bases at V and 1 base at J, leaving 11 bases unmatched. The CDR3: CASRRDRGWILAKNIQYF. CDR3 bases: TGTGCCAGCAGGAGGGACAGGGGGTGGATTTTGGCCAAAAACATTCAGTACTTC.

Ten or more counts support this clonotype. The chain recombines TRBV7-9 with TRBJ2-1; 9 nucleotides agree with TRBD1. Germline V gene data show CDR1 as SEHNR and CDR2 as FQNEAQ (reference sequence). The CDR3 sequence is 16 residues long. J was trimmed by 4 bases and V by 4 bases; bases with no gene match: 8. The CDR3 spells CASSSTRQGEYNEQFF. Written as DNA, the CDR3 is TGTGCCAGCAGCTCTACTCGACAGGGGGAATACAATGAGCAGTTCTTC.

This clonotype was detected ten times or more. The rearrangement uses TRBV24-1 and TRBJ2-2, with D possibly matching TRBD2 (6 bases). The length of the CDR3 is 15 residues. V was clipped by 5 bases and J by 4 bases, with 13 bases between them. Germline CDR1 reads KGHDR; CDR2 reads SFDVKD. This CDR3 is CATSGTGEVTGELFF. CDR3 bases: TGTGCCACCAGTGGGACGGGAGAGGTCACCGGGGAGCTGTTTTTT.